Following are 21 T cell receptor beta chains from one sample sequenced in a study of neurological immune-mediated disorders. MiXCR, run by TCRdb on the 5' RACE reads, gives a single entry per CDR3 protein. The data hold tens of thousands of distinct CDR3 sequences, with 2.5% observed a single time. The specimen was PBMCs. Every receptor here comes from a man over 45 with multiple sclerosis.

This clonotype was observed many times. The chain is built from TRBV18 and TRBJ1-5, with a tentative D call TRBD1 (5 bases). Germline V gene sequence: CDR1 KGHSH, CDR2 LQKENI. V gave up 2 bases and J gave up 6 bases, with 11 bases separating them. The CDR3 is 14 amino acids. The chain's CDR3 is CASSPSGGSQPQHF. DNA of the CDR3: TGTGCCAGCTCACCATCGGGGGGGAGTCAGCCCCAGCATTTT.

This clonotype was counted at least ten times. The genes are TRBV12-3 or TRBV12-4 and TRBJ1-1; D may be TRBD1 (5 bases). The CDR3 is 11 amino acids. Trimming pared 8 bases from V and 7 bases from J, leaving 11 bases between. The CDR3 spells CASGGGNEAFF. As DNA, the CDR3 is TGTGCCAGCGGGGGTGGGAATGAAGCTTTCTTT.

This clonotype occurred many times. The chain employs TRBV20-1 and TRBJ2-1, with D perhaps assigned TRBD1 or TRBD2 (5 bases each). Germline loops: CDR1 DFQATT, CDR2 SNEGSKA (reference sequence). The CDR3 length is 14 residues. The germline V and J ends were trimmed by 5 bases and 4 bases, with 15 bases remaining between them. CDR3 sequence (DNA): TGCAGTGCTGTTCCCGGGACGAGGTACAATGAGCAGTTCTTC. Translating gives CSAVPGTRYNEQFF.

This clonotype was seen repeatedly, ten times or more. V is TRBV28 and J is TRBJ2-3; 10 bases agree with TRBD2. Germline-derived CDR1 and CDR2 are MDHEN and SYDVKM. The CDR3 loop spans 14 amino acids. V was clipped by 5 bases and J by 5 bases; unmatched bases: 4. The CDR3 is CASSAAGGQDTQYF. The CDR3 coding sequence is TGTGCCAGCAGTGCAGCGGGGGGGCAAGATACGCAGTATTTT.

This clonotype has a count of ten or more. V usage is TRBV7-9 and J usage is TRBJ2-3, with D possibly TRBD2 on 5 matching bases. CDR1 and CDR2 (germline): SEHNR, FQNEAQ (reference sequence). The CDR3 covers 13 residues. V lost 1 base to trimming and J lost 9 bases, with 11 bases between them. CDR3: CASSLDGWETQYF. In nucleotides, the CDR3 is TGTGCCAGCAGCTTAGACGGGTGGGAGACGCAGTATTTT.

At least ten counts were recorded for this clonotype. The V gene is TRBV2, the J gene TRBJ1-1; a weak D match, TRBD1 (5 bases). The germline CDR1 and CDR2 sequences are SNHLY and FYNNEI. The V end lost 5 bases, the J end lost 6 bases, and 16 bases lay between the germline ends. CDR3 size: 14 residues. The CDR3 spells CASSLGWGASEAFF. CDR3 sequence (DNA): TGTGCCAGCAGTCTAGGGTGGGGCGCTTCTGAAGCTTTCTTT.

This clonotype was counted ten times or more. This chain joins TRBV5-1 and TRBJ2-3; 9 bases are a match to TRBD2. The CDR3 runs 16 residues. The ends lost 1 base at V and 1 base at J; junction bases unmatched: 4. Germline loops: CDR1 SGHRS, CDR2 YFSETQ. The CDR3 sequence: CASSLLGLAGTDTQYF. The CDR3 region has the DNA TGCGCCAGCAGCTTGCTGGGACTAGCTGGCACAGATACGCAGTATTTT.

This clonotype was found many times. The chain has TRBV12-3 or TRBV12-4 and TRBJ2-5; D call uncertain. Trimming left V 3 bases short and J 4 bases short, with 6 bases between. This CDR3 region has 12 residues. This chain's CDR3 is CASSFIRETQYF. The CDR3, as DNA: TGTGCCAGCAGTTTTATCAGAGAGACCCAGTACTTC.

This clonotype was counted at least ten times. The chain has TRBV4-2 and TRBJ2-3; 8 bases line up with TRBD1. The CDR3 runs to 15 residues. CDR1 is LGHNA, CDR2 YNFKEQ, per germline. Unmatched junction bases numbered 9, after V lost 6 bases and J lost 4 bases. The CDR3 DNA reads TGTGCCAGCAGTCCACAGGGGGGTCGGGCAGATACGCAGTATTTT. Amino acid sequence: CASSPQGGRADTQYF.

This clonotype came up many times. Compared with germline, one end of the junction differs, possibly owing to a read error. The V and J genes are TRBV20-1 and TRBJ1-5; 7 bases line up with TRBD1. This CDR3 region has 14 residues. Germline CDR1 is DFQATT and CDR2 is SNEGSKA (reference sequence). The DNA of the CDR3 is TGCAGTGCTAGAGATGGGACAGTCAATCAGCCCCAGAATTTT. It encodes CSARDGTVNQPQNF.

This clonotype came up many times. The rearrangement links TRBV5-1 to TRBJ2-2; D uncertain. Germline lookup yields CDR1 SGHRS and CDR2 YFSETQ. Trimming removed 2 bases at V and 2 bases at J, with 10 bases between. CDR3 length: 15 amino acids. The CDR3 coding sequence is TGCGCCAGCAGCTTTGTAGGAACTAACACCGGGGAGCTGTTTTTT. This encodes CASSFVGTNTGELFF.

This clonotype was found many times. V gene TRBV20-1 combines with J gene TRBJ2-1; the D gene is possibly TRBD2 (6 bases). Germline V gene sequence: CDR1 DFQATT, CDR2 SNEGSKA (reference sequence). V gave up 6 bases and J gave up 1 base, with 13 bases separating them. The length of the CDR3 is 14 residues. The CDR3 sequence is CSAPRDLSYNEQFF. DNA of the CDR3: TGCAGTGCCCCACGGGACTTATCCTACAATGAGCAGTTCTTC.

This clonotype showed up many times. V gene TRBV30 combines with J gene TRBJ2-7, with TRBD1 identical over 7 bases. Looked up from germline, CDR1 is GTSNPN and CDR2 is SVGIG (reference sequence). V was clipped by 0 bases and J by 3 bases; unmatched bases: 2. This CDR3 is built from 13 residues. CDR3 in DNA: TGTGCCTGGAGTGTCGGGACAGTCTACGAGCAGTACTTC. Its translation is CAWSVGTVYEQYF.

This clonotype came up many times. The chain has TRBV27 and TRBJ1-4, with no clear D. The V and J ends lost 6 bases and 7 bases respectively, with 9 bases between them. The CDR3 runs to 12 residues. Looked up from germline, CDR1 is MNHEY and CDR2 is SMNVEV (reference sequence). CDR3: CASRAAGEKLFF. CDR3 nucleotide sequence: TGTGCCAGCAGGGCAGCGGGTGAAAAACTGTTTTTT.

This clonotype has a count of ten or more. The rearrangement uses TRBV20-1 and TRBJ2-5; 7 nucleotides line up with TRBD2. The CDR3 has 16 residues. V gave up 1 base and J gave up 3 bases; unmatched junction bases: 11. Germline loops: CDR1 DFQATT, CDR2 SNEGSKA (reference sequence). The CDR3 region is CSARAAGDLGEETQYF. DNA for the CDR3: TGCAGTGCTAGAGCTGCGGGGGATCTTGGAGAAGAGACCCAGTACTTC.

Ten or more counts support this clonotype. The CDR3 DNA is TGCGCCAGCAGCTCGGTCGGGAATCGTAATGAGCAGTTCTTC. Translated: CASSSVGNRNEQFF. V and J are TRBV5-1 and TRBJ2-1; weak D call: TRBD2 (5 bases). V was shortened by 3 bases and J by 7 bases, with 14 bases between the two germline ends. This CDR3 is built from 14 residues. CDR1 SGHRS and CDR2 YFSETQ come from the germline V gene.

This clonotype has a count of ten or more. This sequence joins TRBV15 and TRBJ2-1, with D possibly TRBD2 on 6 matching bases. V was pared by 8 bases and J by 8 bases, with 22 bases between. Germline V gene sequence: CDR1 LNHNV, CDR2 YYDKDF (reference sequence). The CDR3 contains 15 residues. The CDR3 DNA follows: TGTGCCACCTCAAAACGGGGGACCGGGTTCGATGAGCAGTTCTTC. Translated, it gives CATSKRGTGFDEQFF.

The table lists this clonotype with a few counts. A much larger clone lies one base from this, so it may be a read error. CDR3 amino acids: CASSQLTRGGGELFF. In DNA form, the CDR3 reads TGTGCCAGCAGCCAACTGACTAGAGGGGGCGGGGAGCTGTTTTTT. This chain uses TRBV6-5 with TRBJ2-2; D might be TRBD1 or TRBD2, each matching 6 bases. The germline V and J ends were trimmed by 6 bases and 7 bases, with 18 bases remaining between them. This CDR3 is 15 amino acids long. Germline V CDR1 and CDR2: MNHEY, SVGAGI.

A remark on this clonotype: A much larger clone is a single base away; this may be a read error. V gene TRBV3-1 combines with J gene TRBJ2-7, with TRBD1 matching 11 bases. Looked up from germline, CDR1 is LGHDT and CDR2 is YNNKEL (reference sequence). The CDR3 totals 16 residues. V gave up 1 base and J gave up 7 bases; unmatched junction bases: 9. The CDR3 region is CASSQGWTGGQEEQYF. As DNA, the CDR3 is TGTGCCAGCAGCCAAGGGTGGACAGGGGGCCAGGAAGAGCAGTACTTC.

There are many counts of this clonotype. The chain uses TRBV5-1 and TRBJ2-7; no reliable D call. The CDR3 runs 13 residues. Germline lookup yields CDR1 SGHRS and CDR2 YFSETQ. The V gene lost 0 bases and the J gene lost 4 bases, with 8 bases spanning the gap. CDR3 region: CASSLADKYEQYF. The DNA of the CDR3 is TGCGCCAGCAGCTTGGCAGACAAGTACGAGCAGTACTTC. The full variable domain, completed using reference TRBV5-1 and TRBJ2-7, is KAGVTQTPRYLIKTRGQQVTLSCSPISGHRSVSWYQQTPGQGLQFLFEYFSETQRNKGNFPGRFSGRQFSNSRSEMNVSTLELGDSALYLCASSLADKYEQYFGPGTRLTVT.

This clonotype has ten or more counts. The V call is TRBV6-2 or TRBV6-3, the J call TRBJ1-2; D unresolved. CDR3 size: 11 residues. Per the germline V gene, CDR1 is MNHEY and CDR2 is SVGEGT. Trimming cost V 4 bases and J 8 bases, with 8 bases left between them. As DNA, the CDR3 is TGTGCCAGCAGTTCGGGCGGCGGCTACACCTTC. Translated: CASSSGGGYTF.